One and the same sample provided the 8 T cell receptor beta chains below, sequenced in a study of blood T cells in healthy people across ages. Primed by a sample-barcoded 5' primer and a J-beta primer mix, a second PCR proceeded for 7 to 11 cycles. TCRdb passed the 5' RACE reads through MiXCR, listing each CDR3 protein once. The table has about 600,000 distinct CDR3 sequences, around 48% seen once. What was sequenced was blood. These receptors were taken from a man at least 80 years old in good health.

This clonotype was detected only a few times. V usage is TRBV7-2 and J usage is TRBJ2-3, with D perhaps being TRBD1 or TRBD2 (5 bases each). The CDR3 consists of 15 residues. CDR1 SGHTA and CDR2 FQGNSA come from the germline V gene. Trimming took 7 bases from V and 3 from J, leaving 17 bases between them. CDR3 nucleotide sequence: TGTGCCAGCAAACCGGGACCGACATGGACAGATACGCAGTATTTT. Amino acid sequence: CASKPGPTWTDTQYF.

This chain uses TRBV3-1 with TRBJ2-7; D is possibly TRBD2 (5 bases). Germline V gene lookup returns CDR1 LGHDT and CDR2 YNNKEL (reference sequence). Between the trimmed V and J ends, which lost 0 bases and 5 bases, there was a span of 8 bases. This CDR3 region has 13 residues. The chain's CDR3 is CASSQDPRDEQYF. CDR3 sequence (DNA): TGTGCCAGCAGCCAAGATCCGAGGGACGAGCAGTACTTC.

The CDR3 sequence is CASSYAAGMETQFF. In DNA form, the CDR3 reads TGTGCCAGCAGTTACGCGGCAGGGATGGAGACCCAGTTCTTC. The rearrangement uses TRBV6-6 and TRBJ2-1; possible D gene TRBD1, 5 bases. The CDR3 has 14 residues. V lost 2 bases to trimming and J lost 13 bases, with 18 bases between them. CDR1 MNHNY and CDR2 SVGAGI come from the germline V gene (reference sequence).

The chain couples TRBV20-1 to TRBJ1-2; D gene unclear. The germline V gene has CDR1 DFQATT and CDR2 SNEGSKA (reference sequence). The CDR3 is 10 residues long. Trimming removed 3 bases at V and 6 bases at J, with 5 bases between. As DNA, the CDR3 is TGCAGTGCTAGGACGGATGGCTACACCTTC. Amino acids: CSARTDGYTF.

The J gene is TRBJ1-2, the V gene TRBV7-9; 10 bases map to TRBD1. CDR3 size: 17 residues. Trimming removed 1 base from V and 2 bases from J; junction bases left unmatched: 7. Germline-derived CDR1 and CDR2 are SEHNR and FQNEAQ (reference sequence). The CDR3 sequence: CASSLGGQGDWNYGYTF. CDR3 DNA sequence: TGTGCCAGCAGCTTAGGAGGACAGGGGGACTGGAACTATGGCTACACCTTC.

This clonotype was seen a few times. The rearrangement joins TRBV5-4 to TRBJ2-1, with 7 nucleotides matching TRBD1. Looked up from germline, CDR1 is SGHNT and CDR2 is YYREEE (reference sequence). V lost 2 bases to trimming and J lost 8 bases; unmatched junction nucleotides: 7. CDR3 length: 14 amino acids. The CDR3 sequence is CASSFIGGEDEQFF. In DNA, the CDR3 is TGTGCCAGCAGCTTTATAGGGGGCGAGGATGAGCAGTTCTTC.

The genes are TRBV25-1 and TRBJ2-4; 9 positions match TRBD1. The length of the CDR3 is 21 residues. V was pared by 1 base and J by 0 bases, with 16 bases of the junction left unmatched. CDR1 MGHDK and CDR2 SYGVNS come from the germline V gene. CDR3 DNA: TGTGCCAGCAGTGAATCCCTTCCGGGACAGGGTACTATTCTAGCCAAAAACATTCAGTACTTC. This codes for CASSESLPGQGTILAKNIQYF.

In its sample, this clonotype was seen a few times. The chain uses TRBV6-5 and TRBJ1-2; 7 nucleotides align to TRBD1. From germline, CDR1 is MNHEY and CDR2 SVGAGI. The CDR3 sequence is 13 residues long. Germline trimming cut 2 bases from V and 7 bases from J; bases unmatched to any gene: 4. DNA of the CDR3: TGTGCCAGCAGTTACAGGGGGCTGAGTGGCTACACCTTC. Amino acid sequence: CASSYRGLSGYTF.